The rows below give T cell receptor beta chains drawn from one sample of a study of shared clonotypes between healthy human individuals. The data were produced by immunoSEQ multiplex PCR, yet TCRdb's version contains in-frame clones alone and is incomplete. The profile covers about 980,000 clones, with roughly 72% appearing a single time and about 1.5% taken by the ten largest. Sequenced: memory CD4+ T cells sorted from blood. These receptors all stem from a man between 18 and 29 years old in good health. CDR3s include the opening cysteine and the closing phenylalanine or tryptophan. The D gene is left open where the match is weak. Clone size, where shown, is once, few, many, or a class for clones that have expanded.

v_gene: TRBV7-2; abundance: NA; j_gene: TRBJ2-3; d_gene: NA; CDR3nt: TGTGCCAGCAGCTTAAAGTGGACTTACACAGATACGCAGTATTTT; CDR3aa: CASSLKWTYTDTQYF
v_gene: TRBV6-1; abundance: NA; j_gene: TRBJ2-3; d_gene: NA; CDR3nt: TGTGCCAGCAGTGGATCGGCTTTAGAAAAGACGCAGTATTTT; CDR3aa: CASSGSALEKTQYF
v_gene: TRBV27; abundance: few; j_gene: TRBJ1-5; d_gene: NA; CDR3nt: TGTGCCAGCAGCGGGATGCGCAATCAGCCCCAGCATTTT; CDR3aa: CASSGMRNQPQHF
v_gene: TRBV5-1; abundance: once; j_gene: TRBJ2-3; d_gene: NA; CDR3nt: TGCGCCAGCAGCTGGGGGGGCTGGTCTAGCGGAAGCACAGATACGCAGTATTTT; CDR3aa: CASSWGGWSSGSTDTQYF
v_gene: TRBV5-6; abundance: few; j_gene: TRBJ1-1; d_gene: NA; CDR3nt: TGTGCCAGCAGGGGAACAGGGAGAGCTGAAGCTTTCTTT; CDR3aa: CASRGTGRAEAFF
v_gene: TRBV18; abundance: NA; j_gene: TRBJ2-4; d_gene: TRBD1; CDR3nt: TGTGCCAGCTCGTCCGACAGGGACAAAAACATTCAGTACTTC; CDR3aa: CASSSDRDKNIQYF
v_gene: TRBV18; abundance: NA; j_gene: TRBJ2-2; d_gene: TRBD2; CDR3nt: TGTGCCAGCTCACCGGGGACTAGCGGCGGGGAGCTGTTTTTT; CDR3aa: CASSPGTSGGELFF
v_gene: TRBV9; abundance: NA; j_gene: TRBJ2-2; d_gene: TRBD2; CDR3nt: TGTGCCAGCAACGCACTAGCGGGGGCGAACACCGGGGAGCTGTTTTTT; CDR3aa: CASNALAGANTGELFF
v_gene: TRBV7-2; abundance: NA; j_gene: TRBJ2-5; d_gene: NA; CDR3nt: TGTGCCAGCAGCTTTCTTAGCAGTCAAGAGACCCAGTACTTC; CDR3aa: CASSFLSSQETQYF
v_gene: TRBV25-1; abundance: once; j_gene: TRBJ2-1; d_gene: TRBD2; CDR3nt: TGTGCCAGCAGTGGGAGGGGATCGGGTAGCGGGAATGAGCAGTTCTTC; CDR3aa: CASSGRGSGSGNEQFF
v_gene: TRBV7-2; abundance: once; j_gene: TRBJ2-1; d_gene: TRBD2; CDR3nt: TGTGCCAGCAGCTTACAGATTGGGGGAGGGCCGGGTGAGCAGTTCTTC; CDR3aa: CASSLQIGGGPGEQFF
v_gene: TRBV7-2; abundance: once; j_gene: TRBJ2-2; d_gene: NA; CDR3nt: TGTGCCTCCCAAGGGGGGCCTAACACCGGGGAGCTGTTTTTT; CDR3aa: CASQGGPNTGELFF
v_gene: TRBV10-2; abundance: NA; j_gene: TRBJ2-3; d_gene: NA; CDR3nt: TGCGCCAGCAGTAGGTTTAGCTCAGATACGCAGTATTTT; CDR3aa: CASSRFSSDTQYF
v_gene: TRBV5-1; abundance: NA; j_gene: TRBJ1-2; d_gene: NA; CDR3nt: TGCGCCAGCAGTCAAAGAGAGTCCTATGGCTACACCTTC; CDR3aa: CASSQRESYGYTF
v_gene: TRBV5-6; abundance: NA; j_gene: TRBJ2-7; d_gene: NA; CDR3nt: TGTGCCAGCAGCTTAACGGGCACGATGGGTCACGAGCAGTACTTC; CDR3aa: CASSLTGTMGHEQYF
v_gene: TRBV27; abundance: once; j_gene: TRBJ2-2; d_gene: NA; CDR3nt: TGTGCCAGCAGTTTCCAGGGCCACACCGGGGAGCTGTTTTTT; CDR3aa: CASSFQGHTGELFF
v_gene: TRBV6-5; abundance: few; j_gene: TRBJ1-2; d_gene: NA; CDR3nt: TGTGCCAGCAGTTCATACACAGGGGGCTACACCTTC; CDR3aa: CASSSYTGGYTF